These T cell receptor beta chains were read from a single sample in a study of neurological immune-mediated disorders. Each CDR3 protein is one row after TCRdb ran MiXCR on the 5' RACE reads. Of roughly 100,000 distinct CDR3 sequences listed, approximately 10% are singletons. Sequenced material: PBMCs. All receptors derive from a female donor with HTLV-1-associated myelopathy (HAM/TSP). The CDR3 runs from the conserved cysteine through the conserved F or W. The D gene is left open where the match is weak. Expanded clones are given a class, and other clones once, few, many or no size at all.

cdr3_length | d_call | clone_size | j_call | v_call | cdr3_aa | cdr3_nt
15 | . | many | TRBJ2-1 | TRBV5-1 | CASSLERSSYNEQFF | TGCGCCAGCAGCTTGGAGAGAAGCTCCTACAATGAGCAGTTCTTC
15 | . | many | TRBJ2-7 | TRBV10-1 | CASVQSDRGSYEQYF | TGCGCCAGCGTTCAGTCGGACCGCGGCTCCTACGAGCAGTACTTC
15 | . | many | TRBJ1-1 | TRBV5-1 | CASSLGQTMNTEAFF | TGCGCCAGCAGCTTGGGACAGACCATGAACACTGAAGCTTTCTTT
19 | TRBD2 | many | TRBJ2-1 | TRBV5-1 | CASSLSLLAGGQSYNEQFF | TGCGCCAGCAGCTTGAGTCTACTAGCGGGGGGTCAATCCTACAATGAGCAGTTCTTC
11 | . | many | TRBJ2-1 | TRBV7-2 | CASRGLDEQFF | TGTGCCAGCAGAGGACTGGATGAGCAGTTCTTC
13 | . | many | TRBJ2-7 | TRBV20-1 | CSAPGRHAYEQYF | TGCAGTGCACCCGGCCGACATGCCTACGAGCAGTACTTC
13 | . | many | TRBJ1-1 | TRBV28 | CASMFPMNTEAFF | TGTGCCAGTATGTTCCCGATGAACACTGAAGCTTTCTTT
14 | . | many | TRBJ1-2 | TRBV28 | CASSPTPLSDGYTF | TGTGCCAGCAGCCCAACCCCTTTATCGGATGGCTACACCTTC
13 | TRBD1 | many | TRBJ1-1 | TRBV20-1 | CSASPGGKAEAFF | TGCAGTGCTAGTCCAGGGGGCAAGGCTGAAGCTTTCTTT
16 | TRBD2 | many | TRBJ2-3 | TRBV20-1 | CSARGTSGGILDTQYF | TGCAGTGCTAGGGGGACTAGCGGGGGGATACTAGATACGCAGTATTTT
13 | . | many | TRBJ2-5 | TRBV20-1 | CSAGRGDPETQYF | TGCAGTGCTGGGAGGGGGGACCCAGAGACCCAGTACTTC
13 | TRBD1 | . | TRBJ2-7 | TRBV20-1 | CSAGTGLPYEQYF | TGCAGTGCTGGGACAGGGCTCCCCTACGAGCAGTACTTC
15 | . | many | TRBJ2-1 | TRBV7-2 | CASSPNAGAGNEQFF | TGTGCCAGCAGCCCTAACGCCGGGGCGGGCAATGAGCAGTTCTTC
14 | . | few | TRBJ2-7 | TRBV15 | CATSRGGLSYEQYF | TGTGCTACCAGCAGAGGGGGACTATCCTACGAGCAGTACTTC
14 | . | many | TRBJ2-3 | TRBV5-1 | CASSLIPSTDTQYF | TGCGCCAGCAGCTTAATCCCTAGCACAGATACGCAGTATTTT
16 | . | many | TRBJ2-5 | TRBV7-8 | CASSFLNAGSGETQYF | TGTGCCAGCAGCTTCCTAAACGCTGGGTCTGGAGAGACCCAGTACTTC
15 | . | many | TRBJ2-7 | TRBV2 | CASSDLQGSSYEQYF | TGTGCCAGCAGTGATTTACAGGGAAGCTCCTACGAGCAGTACTTC
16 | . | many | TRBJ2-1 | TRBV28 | CASTPVGGVSYNEQFF | TGTGCCAGCACCCCAGTAGGGGGGGTGTCCTACAATGAGCAGTTCTTC
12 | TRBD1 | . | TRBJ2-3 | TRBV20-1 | CSGQGSTDTQYF | TGCAGTGGACAGGGGAGCACAGATACGCAGTATTTT
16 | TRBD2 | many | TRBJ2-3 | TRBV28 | CASTSQASGGSDTQYF | TGTGCCAGCACCTCCCAGGCTAGCGGGGGGTCAGATACGCAGTATTTT
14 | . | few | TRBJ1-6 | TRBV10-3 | CAISYRVENSPLHF | TGTGCCATCAGTTACAGGGTGGAAAATTCACCCCTCCACTTT
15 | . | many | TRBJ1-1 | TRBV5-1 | CASSLGSIQGTEAFF | TGCGCCAGCAGCTTGGGTTCCATCCAGGGCACTGAAGCTTTCTTT
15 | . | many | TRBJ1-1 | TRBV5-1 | CASSLDPVGDTEAFF | TGCGCCAGCAGCTTGGATCCGGTTGGGGACACTGAAGCTTTCTTT
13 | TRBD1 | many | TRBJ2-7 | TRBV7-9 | CASVRDRGSEQYF | TGTGCCAGCGTCCGGGACAGGGGGTCCGAGCAGTACTTC
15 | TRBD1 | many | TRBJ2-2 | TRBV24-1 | CATSLGQGDGGELFF | TGTGCCACCAGCCTCGGACAGGGGGACGGCGGGGAGCTGTTTTTT
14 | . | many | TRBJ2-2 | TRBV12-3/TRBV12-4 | CASRGRANTGELFF | TGTGCCAGCAGAGGCAGGGCGAACACCGGGGAGCTGTTTTTT
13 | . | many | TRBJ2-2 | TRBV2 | CASSGTPTGELFF | TGTGCCAGCTCGGGGACACCCACCGGGGAGCTGTTTTTT
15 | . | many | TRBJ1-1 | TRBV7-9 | CASSSQSGRQVEAFF | TGTGCCAGCAGTTCCCAGTCGGGGCGACAAGTTGAAGCTTTCTTT
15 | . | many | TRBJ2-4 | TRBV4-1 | CASSTTGLAKNIQYF | TGCGCCAGCTCTACGACCGGGCTAGCCAAAAACATTCAGTACTTC
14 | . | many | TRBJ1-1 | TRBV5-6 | CASSPGRGDTEAFF | TGTGCCAGCAGCCCCGGGCGGGGGGACACTGAAGCTTTCTTT
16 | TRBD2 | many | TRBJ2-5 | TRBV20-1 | CSARDRRGGAAETQYF | TGCAGTGCTAGAGATAGGCGGGGGGGGGCCGCGGAGACCCAGTACTTC
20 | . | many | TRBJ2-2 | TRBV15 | CATSGGWGPDSHKNTGELFF | TGTGCCACCAGCGGCGGGTGGGGGCCAGACTCGCATAAGAACACCGGGGAGCTGTTTTTT
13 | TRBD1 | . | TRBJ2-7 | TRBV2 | CASSQTGKHEQYF | TGTGCCAGCAGCCAGACAGGGAAACACGAGCAGTACTTC
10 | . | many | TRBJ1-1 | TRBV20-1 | CSAENTEAFF | TGCAGTGCTGAGAACACTGAAGCTTTCTTT
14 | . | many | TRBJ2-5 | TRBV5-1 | CASSVGWAQETQYF | TGCGCCAGCAGCGTTGGGTGGGCCCAAGAGACCCAGTACTTC
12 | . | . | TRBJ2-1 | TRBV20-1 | CSARDRAYEQFF | TGCAGTGCTAGAGACCGAGCCTATGAGCAGTTCTTC
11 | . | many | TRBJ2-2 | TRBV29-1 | CSVEGAGELFF | TGCAGCGTTGAAGGGGCCGGGGAGCTGTTTTTT
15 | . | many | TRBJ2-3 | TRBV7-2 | CASSLIWGPEDTQYF | TGTGCCAGCAGCTTAATATGGGGGCCGGAAGATACGCAGTATTTT
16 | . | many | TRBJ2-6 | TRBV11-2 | CASSSGVYPGANVLTF | TGTGCCAGCAGCTCGGGGGTCTATCCTGGGGCCAACGTCCTGACTTTC
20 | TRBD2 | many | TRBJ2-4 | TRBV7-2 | CASSLVRGLAGGPSRSIQYF | TGTGCCAGCAGCTTAGTTCGCGGGCTAGCGGGGGGGCCTAGCCGGAGCATTCAGTACTTC
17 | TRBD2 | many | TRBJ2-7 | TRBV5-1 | CASSLAGGGHFSYEQYF | TGCGCCAGCAGCTTGGCCGGCGGGGGGCACTTCTCCTACGAGCAGTACTTC
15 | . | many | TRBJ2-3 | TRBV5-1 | CASSPISTSTDTQYF | TGCGCCAGCAGCCCAATTTCGACTAGCACAGATACGCAGTATTTT
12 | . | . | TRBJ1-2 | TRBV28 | CASSTGYYGYTF | TGTGCCAGCAGTACAGGGTACTATGGCTACACCTTC
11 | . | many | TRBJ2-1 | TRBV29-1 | CSVVIRGEQFF | TGCAGCGTTGTGATCAGGGGTGAGCAGTTCTTC
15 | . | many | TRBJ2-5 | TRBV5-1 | CASSLRAGAEETQYF | TGCGCCAGCAGCTTGCGGGCGGGGGCCGAAGAGACCCAGTACTTC
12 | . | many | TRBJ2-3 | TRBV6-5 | CASSYKGDTQYF | TGTGCCAGCAGTTATAAGGGGGATACGCAGTATTTT
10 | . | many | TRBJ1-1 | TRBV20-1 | CSAGDSEAFF | TGCAGTGCCGGGGACTCTGAAGCTTTCTTT